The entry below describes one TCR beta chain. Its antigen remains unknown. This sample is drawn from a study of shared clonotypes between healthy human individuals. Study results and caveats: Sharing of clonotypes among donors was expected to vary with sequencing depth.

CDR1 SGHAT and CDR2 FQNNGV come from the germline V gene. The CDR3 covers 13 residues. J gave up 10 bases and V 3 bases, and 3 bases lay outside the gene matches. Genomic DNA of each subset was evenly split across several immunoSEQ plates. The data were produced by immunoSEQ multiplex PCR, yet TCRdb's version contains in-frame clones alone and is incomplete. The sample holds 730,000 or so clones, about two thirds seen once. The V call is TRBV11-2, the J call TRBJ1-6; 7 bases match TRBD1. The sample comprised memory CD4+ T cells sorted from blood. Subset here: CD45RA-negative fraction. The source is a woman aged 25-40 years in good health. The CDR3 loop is CASSFDRDSPLHF. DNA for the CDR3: TGTGCCAGCAGCTTCGACAGGGACTCACCCCTCCACTTT. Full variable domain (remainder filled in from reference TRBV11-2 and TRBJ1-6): EAGVAQSPRYKIIEKRQSVAFWCNPISGHATLYWYQQILGQGPKLLIQFQNNGVVDDSQLPKDRFSAERLKGVDSTLKIQPAKLEDSAVYLCASSFDRDSPLHFGNGTRLTVT.